The next 24 T cell receptor beta chains were all read from a single sample in a study of CD8+CD57+ T cells in acquired aplastic anemia. Patients included in sequencing had previously demonstrated CD8+CD57+ cell expansion by flow cytometry. CDR3 and TCR beta VDJ profiling relied on a genomic DNA template. TCRdb analysed the reads with MiXCR anew, one entry per CDR3 protein. The sample yields over 150,000 distinct CDR3 sequences, less than 50% seen once. Sequencing input: sorted CD4+, CD8+, or CD8+CD57+ T cells (not recorded which) from PBMCs. These receptor sequences come from a human donor with aplastic anemia.

This clonotype appeared once. DNA for the CDR3: TGCGCCAGCAGCTGGGAAAGGACTAGCGGGGGGGCCGATACGCAGTATTTT. This sequence encodes CASSWERTSGGADTQYF. V gene TRBV4-1 combines with J gene TRBJ2-3; 15 bases line up with TRBD2. Germline CDR1 reads MGHRA; CDR2 reads YSYEKL. V was pared by 5 bases and J by 6 bases, with 9 bases of the junction left unmatched. CDR3 length: 17 amino acids.

This clonotype was picked up many times. The rearrangement links TRBV19 to TRBJ1-1, with 12 bases identical to TRBD1. After removal of 4 bases from V and 9 bases from J, the junction contained 9 bases not matched to a gene. CDR1 is LNHDA, CDR2 SQIVND, per germline (reference sequence). The length of the CDR3 is 15 residues. This CDR3 is CASSTLPGQGAKAFF. The CDR3 DNA reads as TGTGCCAGTAGTACCCTTCCGGGACAGGGGGCTAAAGCTTTCTTT. Using reference TRBV19 and TRBJ1-1 for the parts outside the CDR3, the full variable domain is DGGITQSPKYLFRKEGQNVTLSCEQNLNHDAMYWYRQDPGQGLRLIYYSQIVNDFQKGDIAEGYSVSREKKESFPLTVTSAQKNPTAFYLCASSTLPGQGAKAFFGQGTRLTVV.

This chain uses TRBV19 with TRBJ1-1; 7 bases are a match to TRBD1. CDR3 length: 14 residues. In germline, CDR1 is LNHDA, CDR2 SQIVND (reference sequence). Losses at the gene ends were 5 bases for V and 2 bases for J; bases not matched to a gene: 5. The CDR3 spells CASSVIGGNTEAFF. CDR3 nucleotides: TGTGCCAGTAGTGTTATAGGGGGCAACACTGAAGCTTTCTTT.

In this sample, this clonotype turned up many times. V usage is TRBV4-1 and J usage is TRBJ1-5; D uncertain. V lost 1 base to trimming and J lost 0 bases, with 13 bases between them. Germline assignment: CDR1 MGHRA and CDR2 YSYEKL. The CDR3 has 17 residues. CDR3 amino acids: CASSQVDLGFSNQPQHF. CDR3 sequence (DNA): TGCGCCAGCAGCCAAGTCGACCTGGGCTTTAGCAATCAGCCCCAGCATTTT.

The chain links TRBV7-6 to TRBJ2-2; the D is unclear. In germline, CDR1 is SGHVS, CDR2 FNYEAQ. The CDR3 has 14 amino acids. The V end lost 0 bases, the J end lost 6 bases, and 8 bases lay between the germline ends. The CDR3 sequence is CASSLAYGPGELFF. The CDR3 DNA sequence: TGTGCCAGCAGCTTAGCGTACGGGCCCGGGGAGCTGTTTTTT.

This clonotype was recorded many times. This chain connects TRBV12-3 or TRBV12-4 to TRBJ1-5, with a possible D match to TRBD1 (6 bases). This CDR3 region has 15 residues. The V end lost 5 bases, the J end lost 3 bases, and 14 bases lay between the germline ends. This CDR3 is CASSLDGQLNQPQHF. The CDR3 region has the DNA TGTGCCAGCAGTCTGGATGGACAGCTCAATCAGCCCCAGCATTTT.

This clonotype was detected ten times or more. The V call is TRBV10-3, the J call TRBJ2-7; unclear D gene. In germline, CDR1 is ENHRY, CDR2 SYGVKD. V was clipped by 10 bases and J by 3 bases, with 19 bases between them. The CDR3 loop spans 14 amino acids. CDR3 DNA: TGTGCCACCCAGGTGGGTGACGGCTTCTACGAGCAGTACTTC. This codes for CATQVGDGFYEQYF.

The sample holds many counts of this clonotype. The chain uses TRBV14 and TRBJ2-1; TRBD2 might be the D (5 bases). The CDR3 extends over 12 amino acids. CDR1 is SGHDN, CDR2 FVKESK, per germline. V was shortened by 4 bases and J by 9 bases, with 10 bases between the two germline ends. CDR3 nucleotide sequence: TGTGCCAGCAGCCTAAGAGGGAGTGAGCAGTTCTTC. Protein: CASSLRGSEQFF.

The CDR3 here is CATSLLADQETQYF. The CDR3 nucleotides read TGTGCCACCTCCTTACTAGCGGACCAAGAGACCCAGTACTTC. The V call is TRBV24-1, the J call TRBJ2-5, with 8 bases aligning to TRBD2. The V gene's germline CDR1 is KGHDR and CDR2 SFDVKD. V trimming: 9 bases; J trimming: 0 bases; junction bases outside the gene matches: 5. The CDR3 loop spans 14 amino acids.

The chain joins TRBV6-1 to TRBJ2-7, with 8 bases lining up with TRBD1. The CDR3 has 14 residues. V dropped 7 bases and J dropped 3; count of bases not matched to a gene: 8. Germline CDR1 reads MNHNS; CDR2 reads SASEGT. Here the CDR3 reads CASIPQGVYYEQYF. The CDR3 DNA is TGTGCCAGCATACCACAGGGGGTTTACTACGAGCAGTACTTC.

V usage is TRBV3-1 and J usage is TRBJ2-5, with D unresolved. CDR1 LGHDT and CDR2 YNNKEL come from the germline V gene (reference sequence). There are 13 residues in the CDR3. V gave up 2 bases and J gave up 1 base, with 5 bases separating them. The CDR3 loop reads CASSQRSQETQYF. The CDR3 coding sequence is TGTGCCAGCAGCCAAAGGTCCCAAGAGACCCAGTACTTC.

About this clonotype: This CDR3 is missing its conserved last phenylalanine or tryptophan, likely due to a read error. V gene TRBV10-3 combines with J gene TRBJ2-7, with 8 bases lining up with TRBD1. This CDR3 is 12 amino acids long. Per the germline V gene, CDR1 is ENHRY and CDR2 is SYGVKD. The V gene end was trimmed by 10 bases and the J gene end by 4 bases; junction bases not matched to a gene: 6. CDR3 protein: CATGQAAYEQYL. The CDR3 region has the DNA TGTGCCACGGGACAGGCGGCATACGAGCAGTACCTC.

The table lists this clonotype with many counts. The chain links TRBV3-1 to TRBJ2-7; 7 bases are a match to TRBD1. CDR3 length: 15 amino acids. CDR1 is LGHDT and CDR2 is YNNKEL in the germline V gene (reference sequence). Trimming removed 4 bases from V and 5 bases from J; junction bases left unmatched: 11. The CDR3 DNA is TGTGCCAGCAGCCTACAGGGGCTCGCGTCTAACGAGCAGTACTTC. Translating it yields CASSLQGLASNEQYF.

Many counts were recorded for this clonotype. The V gene is TRBV7-6, the J gene TRBJ1-1; D is unresolved. The CDR3 is made up of 15 amino acids. V lost 0 bases to trimming and J lost 4 bases, with 12 bases between them. Germline assignment: CDR1 SGHVS and CDR2 FNYEAQ. The CDR3 coding sequence is TGTGCCAGCAGCTTAGCGGGCCGGGTCAGCACTGAAGCTTTCTTT. Translation: CASSLAGRVSTEAFF.

V is TRBV5-1 and J is TRBJ2-7; perhaps TRBD1 as D (6 bases). Per germline, CDR1 SGHRS and CDR2 YFSETQ. The V gene lost 0 bases and the J gene lost 7 bases, with 17 bases spanning the gap. This CDR3 region has 15 residues. CDR3 loop: CASSLGPGPQGEQYF. The DNA of the CDR3 is TGCGCCAGCAGCTTGGGGCCGGGACCCCAGGGGGAGCAGTACTTC.

Ten or more counts support this clonotype. This chain joins TRBV29-1 and TRBJ2-5; unclear D gene. V dropped 1 base and J dropped 7 bases, with 4 bases sitting between them. This CDR3 region has 10 residues. From germline, CDR1 is SQVTM and CDR2 ANQGSEA. CDR3 amino acids: CSVEVATQYF. Written as DNA, the CDR3 is TGCAGCGTTGAAGTGGCGACCCAGTACTTC.

The chain couples TRBV18 to TRBJ1-6; D might be TRBD1 (6 bases). Looked up from germline, CDR1 is KGHSH and CDR2 is LQKENI. CDR3 size: 15 residues. V lost 5 bases, J lost 8 bases, and 16 bases lay in between. The CDR3 DNA sequence: TGTGCCAGCTCATCAGTATCACAGGGAGATTCACCCCTCCACTTT. It encodes CASSSVSQGDSPLHF.

The chain couples TRBV18 to TRBJ2-5; possibly TRBD2 for D (6 bases). Germline V lookup: CDR1 KGHSH, CDR2 LQKENI. The V gene lost 3 bases and the J gene lost 4 bases, with 9 bases spanning the gap. The CDR3 loop spans 13 amino acids. The DNA of the CDR3 is TGTGCCAGCTCACCGCGGGGACGAGAGACCCAGTACTTC. Amino acid sequence: CASSPRGRETQYF.

This clonotype was detected a few times. The DNA for the CDR3 is TGCGCCAGCAGTGAGTCTCCACTTGGGGGTGGCTACACCTTC. This sequence encodes CASSESPLGGGYTF. The rearrangement uses TRBV10-2 and TRBJ1-2, with TRBD1 as a possible D gene (5 bases). The germline V and J ends were trimmed by 0 bases and 7 bases, with 12 bases remaining between them. The CDR3 runs 14 residues. CDR1 and CDR2 from the germline V gene are WSHSY and SAAADI.

V gene TRBV10-3 combines with J gene TRBJ1-1; TRBD1 aligns across 7 bases. With 6 bases clipped from V and 0 bases from J, the junction kept 4 bases outside the gene matches. From germline, CDR1 is ENHRY and CDR2 SYGVKD. CDR3 size: 14 residues. The CDR3 region is CAISQGQLNTEAFF. In DNA form, the CDR3 reads TGTGCCATCAGCCAGGGACAGCTGAACACTGAAGCTTTCTTT.

This clonotype was seen many times. CDR3 residues: CASSFGLAGGTRPDTQYF. CDR3 coding DNA: TGTGCCAGCAGCTTCGGACTAGCGGGGGGTACGAGACCAGATACGCAGTATTTT. The J gene is TRBJ2-3, the V gene TRBV7-2; 14 nucleotides line up with TRBD2. The ends lost 3 bases at V and 4 bases at J; junction bases unmatched: 9. Germline loops: CDR1 SGHTA, CDR2 FQGNSA. The CDR3 contains 18 residues.

This clonotype has at least ten counts. This chain connects TRBV20-1 to TRBJ1-6; a possible D gene is TRBD1 (5 bases). Trimming removed 4 bases at V and 8 bases at J, with 12 bases between. Germline V gene lookup returns CDR1 DFQATT and CDR2 SNEGSKA (reference sequence). The CDR3 has 13 residues. CDR3: CSANRGDDSPLHF. CDR3 in DNA: TGCAGTGCTAATCGGGGCGATGATTCACCCCTCCACTTT.

V and J are TRBV10-3 and TRBJ2-5; 10 bases match TRBD2. The CDR3 extends over 16 amino acids. Germline V gives CDR1 ENHRY, CDR2 SYGVKD. Trimming took 4 bases from V and 1 from J; bases not matched to a gene: 6. CDR3 loop: CAISGKAGGVQETQYF. CDR3 bases: TGTGCCATCAGTGGGAAAGCGGGGGGGGTCCAAGAGACCCAGTACTTC.

Of note for this clonotype: The CDR3 does not close with the conserved phenylalanine or tryptophan, likely indicating a read error. The rearrangement joins TRBV5-4 to TRBJ2-3; D is unresolved. The CDR3 is made up of 13 amino acids. Germline V CDR1 and CDR2: SGHNT, YYREEE (reference sequence). Trimming took off 2 bases at V and 4 bases at J, with 8 bases between the two ends. The CDR3 sequence is CASSLDGPDTQYL. CDR3 coding DNA: TGTGCCAGCAGCTTAGACGGGCCAGATACGCAGTATCTT.